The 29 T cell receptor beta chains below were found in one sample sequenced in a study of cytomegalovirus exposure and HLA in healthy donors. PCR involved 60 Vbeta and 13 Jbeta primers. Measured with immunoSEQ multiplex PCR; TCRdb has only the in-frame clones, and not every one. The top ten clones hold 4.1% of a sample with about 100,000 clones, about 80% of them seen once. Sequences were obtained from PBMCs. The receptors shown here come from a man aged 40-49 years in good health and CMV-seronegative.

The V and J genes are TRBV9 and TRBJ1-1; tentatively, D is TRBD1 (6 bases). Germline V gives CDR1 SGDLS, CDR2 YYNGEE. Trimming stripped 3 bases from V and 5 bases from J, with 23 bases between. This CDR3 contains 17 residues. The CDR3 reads CASSGTGQSTGGTEAFF. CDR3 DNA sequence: TGTGCCAGCAGCGGGACGGGACAATCAACCGGGGGGACTGAAGCTTTCTTT.

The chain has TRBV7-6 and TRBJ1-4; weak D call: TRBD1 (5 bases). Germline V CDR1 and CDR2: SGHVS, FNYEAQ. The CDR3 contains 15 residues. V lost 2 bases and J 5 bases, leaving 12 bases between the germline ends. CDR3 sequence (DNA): TGTGCCAGCAGCTTACAGCGGGGGTTCAATGAAAAACTGTTTTTT. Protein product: CASSLQRGFNEKLFF.

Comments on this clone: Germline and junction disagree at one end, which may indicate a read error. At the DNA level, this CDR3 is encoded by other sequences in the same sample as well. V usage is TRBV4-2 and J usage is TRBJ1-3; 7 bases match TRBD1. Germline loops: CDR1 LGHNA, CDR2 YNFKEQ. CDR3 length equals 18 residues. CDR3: CASSQGRSGTDSGNTIYF. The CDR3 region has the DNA TGTGCCAGTAGCCAAGGTCGCTCCGGGACAGACTCTGGAAACACCATATATTTT.

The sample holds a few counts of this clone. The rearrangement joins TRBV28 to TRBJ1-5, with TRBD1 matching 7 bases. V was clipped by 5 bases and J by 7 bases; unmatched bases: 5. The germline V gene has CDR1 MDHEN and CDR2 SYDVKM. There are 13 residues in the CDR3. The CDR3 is CASSDIRGQPQHF. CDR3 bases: TGTGCCAGCAGTGACATCAGGGGGCAGCCCCAGCATTTT.

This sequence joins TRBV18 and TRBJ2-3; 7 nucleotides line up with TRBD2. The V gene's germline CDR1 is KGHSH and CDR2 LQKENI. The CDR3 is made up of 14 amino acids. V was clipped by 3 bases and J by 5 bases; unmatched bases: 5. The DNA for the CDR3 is TGTGCCAGCTCACCTTCCAGCGGGGTAGATACGCAGTATTTT. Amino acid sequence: CASSPSSGVDTQYF.

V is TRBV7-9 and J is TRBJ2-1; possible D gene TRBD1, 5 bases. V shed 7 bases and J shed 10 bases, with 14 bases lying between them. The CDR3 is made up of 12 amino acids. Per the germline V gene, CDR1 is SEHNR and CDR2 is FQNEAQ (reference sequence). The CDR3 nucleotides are TGTGCCAGCAACCTCAAGAACAGGGAGCAGTTCTTC. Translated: CASNLKNREQFF.

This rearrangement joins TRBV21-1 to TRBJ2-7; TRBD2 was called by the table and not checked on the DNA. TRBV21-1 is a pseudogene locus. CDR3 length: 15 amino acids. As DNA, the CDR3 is TGTGCCAGCAGCAATTGGCGGGGGGGCCCCTACGAGCAGTACGTC. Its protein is CASSNWRGGPYEQYV.

CDR3 nucleotides: TGTGCCAGCAGCCAGGTACTCAAACGGACCCAGTACTTC. Its translation is CASSQVLKRTQYF. The rearrangement uses TRBV7-2 and TRBJ2-5; D is uncertain. V lost 5 bases and J lost 7, with 14 bases in between. CDR3 size: 13 residues. Germline V CDR1 and CDR2: SGHTA, FQGNSA.

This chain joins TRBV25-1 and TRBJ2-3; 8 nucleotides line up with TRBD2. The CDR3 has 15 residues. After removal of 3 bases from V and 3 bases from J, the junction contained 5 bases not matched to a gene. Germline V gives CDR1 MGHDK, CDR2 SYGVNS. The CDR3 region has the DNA TGTGCCAGCAGTGAGGCGGGGGGCCCGACAGATACGCAGTATTTT. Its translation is CASSEAGGPTDTQYF.

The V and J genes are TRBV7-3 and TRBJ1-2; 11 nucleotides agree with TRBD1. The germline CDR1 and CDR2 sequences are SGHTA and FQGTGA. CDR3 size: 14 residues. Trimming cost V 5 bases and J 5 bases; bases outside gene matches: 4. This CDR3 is CASSPGQGAYGYTF. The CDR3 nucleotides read TGTGCCAGCAGCCCCGGACAGGGGGCGTATGGCTACACCTTC.

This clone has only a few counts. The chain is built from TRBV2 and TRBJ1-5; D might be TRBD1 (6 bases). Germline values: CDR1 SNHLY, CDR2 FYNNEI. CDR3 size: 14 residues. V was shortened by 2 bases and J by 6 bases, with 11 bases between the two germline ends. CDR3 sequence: CASSENQGSQPQHF. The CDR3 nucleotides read TGTGCCAGCAGTGAAAACCAGGGGAGTCAGCCCCAGCATTTT.

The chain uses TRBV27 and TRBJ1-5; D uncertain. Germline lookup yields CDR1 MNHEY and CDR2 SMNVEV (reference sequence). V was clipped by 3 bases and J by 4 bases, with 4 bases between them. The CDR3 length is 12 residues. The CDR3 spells CASSFGNQPQHF. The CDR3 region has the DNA TGTGCCAGCAGTTTCGGGAATCAGCCCCAGCATTTT.

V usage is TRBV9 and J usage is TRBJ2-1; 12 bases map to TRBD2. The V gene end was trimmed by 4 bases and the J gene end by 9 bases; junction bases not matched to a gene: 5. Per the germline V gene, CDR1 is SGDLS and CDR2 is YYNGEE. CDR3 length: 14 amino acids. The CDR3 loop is CASSTSGGLSEQFF. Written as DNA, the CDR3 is TGTGCCAGCAGCACTAGCGGGGGGCTCAGTGAGCAGTTCTTC. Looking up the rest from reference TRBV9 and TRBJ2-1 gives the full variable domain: DSGVTQTPKHLITATGQRVTLRCSPRSGDLSVYWYQQSLDQGLQFLIQYYNGEERAKGNILERFSAQQFPDLHSELNLSSLELGDSALYFCASSTSGGLSEQFFGPGTRLTVL.

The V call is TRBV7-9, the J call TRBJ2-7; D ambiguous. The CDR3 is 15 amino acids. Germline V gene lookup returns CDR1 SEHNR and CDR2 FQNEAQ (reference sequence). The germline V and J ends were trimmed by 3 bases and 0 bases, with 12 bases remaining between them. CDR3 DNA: TGTGCCAGCAGCTTTCCTTCCGGGTCCTCCTACGAGCAGTACTTC. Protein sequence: CASSFPSGSSYEQYF.

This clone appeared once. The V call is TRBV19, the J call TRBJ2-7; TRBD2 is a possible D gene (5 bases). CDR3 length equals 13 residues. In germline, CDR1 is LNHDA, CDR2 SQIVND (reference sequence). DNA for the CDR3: TGTGCCAATAGTGGAGGAGAGAATTACGAGCAGTACGTC. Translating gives CANSGGENYEQYV.

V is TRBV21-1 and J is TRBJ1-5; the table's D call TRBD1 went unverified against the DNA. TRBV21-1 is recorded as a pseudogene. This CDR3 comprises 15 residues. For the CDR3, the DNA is TGTGCCAGCAGCAAAGCGGCAGTCAACAATCAGCCCCAGCATTTT. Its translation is CASSKAAVNNQPQHF.

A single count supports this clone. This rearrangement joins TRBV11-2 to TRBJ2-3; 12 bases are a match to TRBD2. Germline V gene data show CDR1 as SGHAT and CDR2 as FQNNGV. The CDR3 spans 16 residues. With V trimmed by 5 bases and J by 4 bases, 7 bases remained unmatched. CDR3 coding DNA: TGTGCCAGCAGCCCCCGGACTAGCGGGGTGCCAGATACGCAGTATTTT. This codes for CASSPRTSGVPDTQYF.

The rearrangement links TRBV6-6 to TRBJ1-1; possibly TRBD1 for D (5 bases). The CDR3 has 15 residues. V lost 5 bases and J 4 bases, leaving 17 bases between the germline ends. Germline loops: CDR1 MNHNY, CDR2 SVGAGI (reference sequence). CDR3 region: CASSTPRGGVTEAFF. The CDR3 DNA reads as TGTGCCAGCAGTACCCCCCGGGGGGGGGTCACTGAAGCTTTCTTT.

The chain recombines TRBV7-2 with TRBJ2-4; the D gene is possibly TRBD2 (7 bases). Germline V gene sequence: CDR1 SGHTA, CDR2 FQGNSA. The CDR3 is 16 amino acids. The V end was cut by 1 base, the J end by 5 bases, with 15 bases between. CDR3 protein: CASSLGAGGAQNIQYF. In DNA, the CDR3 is TGTGCCAGCAGCTTAGGTGCTGGGGGGGCCCAAAACATTCAGTACTTC.

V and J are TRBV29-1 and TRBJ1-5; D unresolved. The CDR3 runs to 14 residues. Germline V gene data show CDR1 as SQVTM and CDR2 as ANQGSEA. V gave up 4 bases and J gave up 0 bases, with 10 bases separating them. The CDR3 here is CSVVEGRSNQPQHF. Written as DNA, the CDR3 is TGCAGCGTTGTCGAGGGTCGTAGCAATCAGCCCCAGCATTTT.

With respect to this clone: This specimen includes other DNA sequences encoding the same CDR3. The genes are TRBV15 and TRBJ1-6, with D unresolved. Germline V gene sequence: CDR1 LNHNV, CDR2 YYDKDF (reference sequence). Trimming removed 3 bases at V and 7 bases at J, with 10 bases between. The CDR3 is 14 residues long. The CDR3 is CATSRGGLNSPLHF. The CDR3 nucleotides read TGTGCCACCAGCAGGGGAGGGTTGAATTCACCCCTCCACTTT.

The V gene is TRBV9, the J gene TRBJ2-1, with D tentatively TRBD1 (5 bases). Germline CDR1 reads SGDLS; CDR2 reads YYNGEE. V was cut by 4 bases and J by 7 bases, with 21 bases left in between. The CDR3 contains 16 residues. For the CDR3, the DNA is TGTGCCAGCAGCCCCAAAAGGCAGGGCTCAAAGAATGAGCAGTTCTTC. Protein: CASSPKRQGSKNEQFF.

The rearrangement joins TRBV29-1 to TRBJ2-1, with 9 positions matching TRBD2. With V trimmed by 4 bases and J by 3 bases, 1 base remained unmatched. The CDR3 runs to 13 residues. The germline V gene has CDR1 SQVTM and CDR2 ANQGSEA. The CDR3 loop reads CSVVTSGYNEQFF. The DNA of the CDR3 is TGCAGCGTTGTGACTAGCGGCTACAATGAGCAGTTCTTC.

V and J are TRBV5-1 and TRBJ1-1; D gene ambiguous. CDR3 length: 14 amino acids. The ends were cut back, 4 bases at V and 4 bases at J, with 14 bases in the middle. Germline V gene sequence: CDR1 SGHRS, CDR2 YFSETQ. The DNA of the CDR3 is TGCGCCAGCAGCCTCTCCTCGGGGAGCACTGAAGCTTTCTTT. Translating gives CASSLSSGSTEAFF.

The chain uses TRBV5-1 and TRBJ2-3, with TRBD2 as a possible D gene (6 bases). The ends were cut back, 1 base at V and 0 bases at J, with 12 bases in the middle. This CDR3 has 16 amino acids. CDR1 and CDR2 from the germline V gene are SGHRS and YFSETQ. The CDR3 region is CASSLRGRSSTDTQYF. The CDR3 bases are TGCGCCAGCAGCTTGCGGGGGAGGTCTAGCACAGATACGCAGTATTTT.

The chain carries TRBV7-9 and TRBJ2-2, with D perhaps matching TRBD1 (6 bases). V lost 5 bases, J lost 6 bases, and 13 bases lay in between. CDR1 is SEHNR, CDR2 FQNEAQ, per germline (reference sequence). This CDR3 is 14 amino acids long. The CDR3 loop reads CASSHEYRAGELFF. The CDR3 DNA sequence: TGTGCCAGCAGCCACGAGTACAGGGCCGGGGAGCTGTTTTTT.

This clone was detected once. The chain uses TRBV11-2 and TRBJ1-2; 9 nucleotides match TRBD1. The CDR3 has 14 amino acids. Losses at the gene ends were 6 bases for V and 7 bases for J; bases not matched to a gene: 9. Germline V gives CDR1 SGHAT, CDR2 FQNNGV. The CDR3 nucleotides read TGTGCCAGCAGTTCCGGACAGGGGTTTGGTGGCTACACCTTC. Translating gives CASSSGQGFGGYTF. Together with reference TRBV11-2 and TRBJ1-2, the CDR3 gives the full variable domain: EAGVAQSPRYKIIEKRQSVAFWCNPISGHATLYWYQQILGQGPKLLIQFQNNGVVDDSQLPKDRFSAERLKGVDSTLKIQPAKLEDSAVYLCASSSGQGFGGYTFGSGTRLTVV.

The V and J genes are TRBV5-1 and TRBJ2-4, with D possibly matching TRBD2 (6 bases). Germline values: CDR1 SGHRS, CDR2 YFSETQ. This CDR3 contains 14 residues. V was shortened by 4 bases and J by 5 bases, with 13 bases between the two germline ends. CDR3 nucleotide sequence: TGCGCCAGCAGCCCGGGACTCCCGGAAAACATTCAGTACTTC. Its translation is CASSPGLPENIQYF.

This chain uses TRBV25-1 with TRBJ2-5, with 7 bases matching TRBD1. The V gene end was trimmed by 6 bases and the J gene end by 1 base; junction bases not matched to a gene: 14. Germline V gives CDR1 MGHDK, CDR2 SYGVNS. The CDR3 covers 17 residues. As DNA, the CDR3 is TGTGCCAGCAGCGCCCTCCGGGACAGCCTATCCCAAGAGACCCAGTACTTC. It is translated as CASSALRDSLSQETQYF.